One sample yielded the 22 T cell receptor beta chains listed below, sequenced in a study of circulating CD8 cells and anti-PD-1 response in melanoma (dated by TCRdb to about 2020). Using a BD FACSAria II cell sorter, four subsets defined by PD-1 and/or TIGIT were sorted from live CD3+CD8+TCRalphabeta+ cells. Sequencing was carried out with a NextSeq 500. Starting from roughly 16 ng of total RNA, TCR libraries were made with the QIAseq Immune Repertoire RNA Library Kit, Human TCR Panel. TCRdb reprocessed the public reads (quality trimming at Q25 with fastp, clone calling with MiXCR) and kept in-frame beta chains. Rows are combined by CDR3 protein, so each entry shows the most common genes and DNA. The sample records more than 900 distinct CDR3 sequences, about a tenth of which are singletons. The ten largest account for roughly 54% of the sample. The sample consisted of CD8+ T cells from PBMCs, taken at baseline or after one month of anti-PD-1 therapy (not recorded which). The source is a human donor with melanoma.

The chain employs TRBV27 and TRBJ2-7, with 11 bases lining up with TRBD1. The CDR3 sequence is 14 residues long. CDR1 is MNHEY, CDR2 SMNVEV, per germline (reference sequence). The V segment lost 6 bases and the J segment 2 bases; nucleotides outside the gene matches: 3. As DNA, the CDR3 is TGTGCCAGCAGCCCGGGACAGGGGGCCTACGAGCAGTACTTC. It specifies CASSPGQGAYEQYF.

This clonotype is classed as medium-sized. The rearrangement links TRBV20-1 to TRBJ1-1; 8 bases line up with TRBD1. The CDR3 spans 13 residues. With V trimmed by 1 base and J by 6 bases, 4 bases remained unmatched. Germline V gene sequence: CDR1 DFQATT, CDR2 SNEGSKA (reference sequence). The CDR3 is CSARGQGIPEAFF. The CDR3, as DNA: TGCAGTGCTAGAGGACAGGGGATCCCTGAAGCTTTCTTT.

The chain links TRBV28 to TRBJ2-3; tentatively, D is TRBD1 or TRBD2 (5 bases each). The CDR3 contains 17 residues. Looked up from germline, CDR1 is MDHEN and CDR2 is SYDVKM. V gave up 7 bases and J gave up 0 bases, with 20 bases separating them. CDR3 DNA: TGTGCCAGCACCCAGCCGCCATGGGGGTCTAGCACAGATACGCAGTATTTT. Residues: CASTQPPWGSSTDTQYF.

This clonotype is judged large. V gene TRBV29-1 combines with J gene TRBJ2-1; unclear D gene. This CDR3 region has 12 residues. The germline V gene encodes CDR1 SQVTM and CDR2 ANQGSEA. The V end lost 1 base, the J end lost 7 bases, and 8 bases lay between the germline ends. DNA of the CDR3: TGCAGCGTTGAAGCCCCCAATAATGAGCAGTTCTTC. It specifies CSVEAPNNEQFF.

The chain is built from TRBV20-1 and TRBJ2-7; maybe TRBD1 (5 bases). Trimming cost V 3 bases and J 2 bases, with 14 bases left between them. Germline lookup yields CDR1 DFQATT and CDR2 SNEGSKA (reference sequence). The CDR3 is made up of 14 amino acids. CDR3 amino acids: CSARKEQAAYEQYF. The CDR3 DNA reads as TGCAGTGCTAGGAAGGAACAGGCAGCCTACGAGCAGTACTTC.

This clonotype rates as medium-sized. The V gene is TRBV4-3, the J gene TRBJ2-1, with TRBD2 identical over 9 bases. This CDR3 is 17 amino acids long. After removal of 1 base from V and 9 bases from J, the junction contained 13 bases not matched to a gene. Germline CDR1 reads LGHNA; CDR2 reads YSLEER. Written as DNA, the CDR3 is TGCGCCAGCAGCCAAGTTGACGGCGGGGGGGCCGGTGGTGAGCAGTTCTTC. This gives the protein CASSQVDGGGAGGEQFF.

This clonotype was seen a handful of times. Here the CDR3 reads CASTIAGTYNEQFF. DNA of the CDR3: TGTGCCAGCACCATAGCGGGGACCTACAATGAGCAGTTCTTC. V gene TRBV19 combines with J gene TRBJ2-1, with 8 bases fitting TRBD2. The CDR3 spans 14 residues. With V trimmed by 9 bases and J by 2 bases, 6 bases remained unmatched. Germline CDR1 and CDR2: LNHDA and SQIVND (reference sequence).

This clonotype qualifies as medium-sized. The V and J genes are TRBV19 and TRBJ2-1; possibly TRBD1 for D (5 bases). CDR3 length equals 12 residues. Per the germline V gene, CDR1 is LNHDA and CDR2 is SQIVND (reference sequence). V was cut by 6 bases and J by 7 bases, with 10 bases left in between. CDR3 loop: CASSLGVNEQFF. The CDR3 coding sequence is TGTGCCAGTAGCCTAGGGGTTAATGAGCAGTTCTTC. The full variable domain, in which reference TRBV19 and TRBJ2-1 provide the parts outside the CDR3, is DGGITQSPKYLFRKEGQNVTLSCEQNLNHDAMYWYRQDPGQGLRLIYYSQIVNDFQKGDIAEGYSVSREKKESFPLTVTSAQKNPTAFYLCASSLGVNEQFFGPGTRLTVL.

This clonotype was observed a few times. The chain links TRBV19 to TRBJ1-1; tentative D call: TRBD1 (5 bases). The CDR3 spans 15 residues. V was cut by 3 bases and J by 6 bases, with 17 bases left in between. Germline V lookup: CDR1 LNHDA, CDR2 SQIVND (reference sequence). CDR3 sequence (DNA): TGTGCCAGTAGTATCTGGGCAGGGAGTATCCCTGAAGCTTTCTTT. Its translation is CASSIWAGSIPEAFF.

In this sample, this clonotype is medium-sized. The chain uses TRBV5-4 and TRBJ2-7, with D unclear. The CDR3 has 13 amino acids. With 3 bases removed from V and 3 bases from J, the gap between germline ends came to 10 bases. CDR1 and CDR2 (germline): SGHNT, YYREEE (reference sequence). CDR3 sequence reads: CASSWGTDYEQYF. The DNA for the CDR3 is TGTGCCAGCAGCTGGGGTACAGACTACGAGCAGTACTTC.

This clonotype was seen only a few times. This chain joins TRBV19 and TRBJ2-1; the D call may be TRBD1 or TRBD2 (5 bases each). Trimming removed 1 base at V and 9 bases at J, with 16 bases between. The CDR3 runs to 15 residues. The germline V gene has CDR1 LNHDA and CDR2 SQIVND (reference sequence). In DNA form, the CDR3 reads TGTGCCAGTAGTATAGGGGGGACCTTCCGGGGTGAGCAGTTCTTC. It yields the protein CASSIGGTFRGEQFF.

Sample share makes this clonotype medium-sized. The chain couples TRBV7-3 to TRBJ2-3; 9 bases match TRBD2. The V segment lost 2 bases and the J segment 1 base; nucleotides outside the gene matches: 10. CDR1 is SGHTA, CDR2 FQGTGA, per germline. CDR3 length equals 18 residues. This CDR3 is CASSLGSGGPRGTDTQYF. CDR3 in DNA: TGTGCCAGCAGCTTAGGGAGCGGGGGGCCCAGGGGCACAGATACGCAGTATTTT.

This clonotype is medium-sized (0.01 to 0.1%) in the sample. CDR3 DNA: TGTGCCAGTAGTATAGGTGTAGTGGGGTATCAGCCCCAGCATTTT. Protein product: CASSIGVVGYQPQHF. The V gene is TRBV19, the J gene TRBJ1-5, with D unresolved. Between the trimmed V and J ends, which lost 1 base and 5 bases, there was a span of 12 bases. Looked up from germline, CDR1 is LNHDA and CDR2 is SQIVND (reference sequence). This CDR3 has 15 residues.

In the case of this clonotype: This sequence may be a read error, since a much larger clone differs from it by one base. The rearrangement uses TRBV29-1 and TRBJ2-1; D ambiguous. The CDR3 is 13 amino acids. Germline V gene lookup returns CDR1 SQVTM and CDR2 ANQGSEA. The CDR3 is CGVEGDGYNEQFF. In nucleotides, the CDR3 is TGCGGCGTGGAAGGTGACGGCTACAATGAGCAGTTCTTC.

This chain connects TRBV7-7 to TRBJ2-3; 15 nucleotides agree with TRBD2. J lost 6 bases, V lost 5 bases, and 3 bases had no gene match. The CDR3 runs 15 residues. CDR1 and CDR2 (germline): SSHAT, FNYEAQ (reference sequence). CDR3 sequence reads: CASSLGTSGGDTQYF. The CDR3 nucleotides are TGTGCCAGCAGCCTCGGGACTAGCGGGGGGGATACGCAGTATTTT.

This clonotype is categorized as large. The chain is built from TRBV27 and TRBJ2-7; 10 bases match TRBD1. The germline gives CDR1 MNHEY, CDR2 SMNVEV (reference sequence). The V segment lost 3 bases and the J segment 5 bases; nucleotides outside the gene matches: 4. The CDR3 totals 14 residues. This CDR3 reads CASSLDRGDNEQYF. For the CDR3, the DNA is TGTGCCAGCAGTTTGGACAGGGGGGATAACGAGCAGTACTTC.

In its sample, this clonotype is medium-sized. The CDR3: CASSIGGGGTYNEQFF. The CDR3 DNA reads as TGTGCCAGTAGTATAGGAGGCGGGGGAACCTACAATGAGCAGTTCTTC. J is TRBJ2-1 and V is TRBV19, with 7 nucleotides matching TRBD2. J gave up 2 bases and V 1 base, and 5 bases lay outside the gene matches. Germline V lookup: CDR1 LNHDA, CDR2 SQIVND (reference sequence). This CDR3 is 16 amino acids long.

This clonotype is categorized as medium-sized. The V and J genes are TRBV19 and TRBJ2-3; no firm D call. CDR1 and CDR2 from the germline V gene are LNHDA and SQIVND (reference sequence). The CDR3 sequence is 13 residues long. V was trimmed by 2 bases and J by 6 bases, leaving 9 bases between them. CDR3 DNA: TGTGCCAGTAGTATAAGGGTTTGGGATACGCAGTATTTT. Amino acids: CASSIRVWDTQYF.

A few counts support this clonotype. This chain uses TRBV20-1 with TRBJ2-1; D remains ambiguous. From germline, CDR1 is DFQATT and CDR2 SNEGSKA (reference sequence). CDR3 length: 14 amino acids. Trimming cost V 6 bases and J 10 bases, with 22 bases left between them. This chain's CDR3 is CSAHLLDPAEEQFF. The CDR3 DNA sequence: TGCAGTGCCCACCTACTCGACCCCGCCGAGGAGCAGTTCTTC.

A few counts support this clonotype. V is TRBV19 and J is TRBJ2-3, with D possibly TRBD2 on 7 matching bases. This CDR3 is 15 amino acids long. Trimming left V 2 bases short and J 4 bases short, with 13 bases between. Germline V gene sequence: CDR1 LNHDA, CDR2 SQIVND (reference sequence). The CDR3 loop is CASSISGGSADTQYF. The DNA of the CDR3 is TGTGCCAGTAGTATATCGGGGGGCAGCGCAGATACGCAGTATTTT.

Within the sample, this clonotype is medium-sized (0.01 to 0.1%). The chain uses TRBV20-1 and TRBJ2-7, with D tentatively TRBD2 (6 bases). Between the trimmed V and J ends, which lost 2 bases and 1 base, there was a span of 18 bases. CDR3 size: 16 residues. Germline CDR1 DFQATT, CDR2 SNEGSKA (reference sequence). The CDR3 sequence is CSARPGTGGNSYEQYF. The CDR3 bases are TGCAGTGCTAGACCGGGAACCGGAGGGAATTCCTACGAGCAGTACTTC.

This clonotype was recorded a few times. This may be a read error: a much more frequent sequence differs by one nucleotide. The chain is built from TRBV7-2 and TRBJ2-7; a weak D match, TRBD1 (6 bases). Per the germline V gene, CDR1 is SGHTA and CDR2 is FQGNSA. The CDR3 is 12 amino acids. The chain's CDR3 is CASSQGFYGQYF. The CDR3 DNA reads as TGTGCCAGTAGTCAGGGGTTTTACGGGCAGTACTTC.